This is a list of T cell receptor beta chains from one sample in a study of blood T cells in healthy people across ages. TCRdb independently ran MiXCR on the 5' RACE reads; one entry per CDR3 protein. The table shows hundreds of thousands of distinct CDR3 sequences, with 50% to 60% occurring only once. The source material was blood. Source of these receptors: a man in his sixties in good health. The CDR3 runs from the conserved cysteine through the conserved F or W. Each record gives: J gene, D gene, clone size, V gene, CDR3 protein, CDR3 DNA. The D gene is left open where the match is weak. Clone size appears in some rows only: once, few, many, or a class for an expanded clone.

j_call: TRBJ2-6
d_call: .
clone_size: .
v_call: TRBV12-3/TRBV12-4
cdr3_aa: CASSNYLGSSGANVLTF
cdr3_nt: TGTGCCAGCAGCAACTATCTGGGGAGCTCTGGGGCCAACGTCCTGACTTTC

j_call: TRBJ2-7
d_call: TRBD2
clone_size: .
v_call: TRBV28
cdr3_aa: CASSLVLAGVYEQYF
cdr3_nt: TGTGCCAGCAGTTTGGTGCTAGCGGGGGTCTACGAGCAGTACTTC

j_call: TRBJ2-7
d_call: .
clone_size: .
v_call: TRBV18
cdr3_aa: CASSPGRGHEQYF
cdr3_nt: TGCGCCAGCTCACCGGGACGGGGTCACGAGCAGTACTTC

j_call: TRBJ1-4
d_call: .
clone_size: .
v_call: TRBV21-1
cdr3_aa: CASSEIWSILFF
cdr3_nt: TGTGCCAGCAGCGAAATTTGGTCGATTCTGTTTTTT

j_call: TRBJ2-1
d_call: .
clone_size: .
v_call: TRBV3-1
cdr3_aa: CASSQLGGNEQFF
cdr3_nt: TGTGCCAGCAGCCAACTAGGCGGCAATGAGCAGTTCTTC

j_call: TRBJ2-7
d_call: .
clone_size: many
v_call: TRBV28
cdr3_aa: CASRTGSYEQYF
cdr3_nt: TGTGCCAGCAGAACCGGGAGCTACGAGCAGTACTTC

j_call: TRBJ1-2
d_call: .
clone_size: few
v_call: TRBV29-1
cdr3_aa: CSVDATDYGYTF
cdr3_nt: TGCAGCGTTGATGCGACAGATTATGGCTACACCTTC

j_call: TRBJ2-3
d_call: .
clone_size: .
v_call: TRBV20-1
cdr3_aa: CSVRGGQGRTDTQYF
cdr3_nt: TGCAGTGTGAGGGGGGGGCAGGGGCGCACAGATACGCAGTATTTT

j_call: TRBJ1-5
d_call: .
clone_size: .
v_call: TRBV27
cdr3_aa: CASSLGGEGNQPQHF
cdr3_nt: TGTGCCAGCAGCCTGGGTGGGGAGGGCAATCAGCCCCAGCATTTT

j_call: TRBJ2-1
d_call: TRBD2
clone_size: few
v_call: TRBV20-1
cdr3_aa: CSAMAGGYNEQFF
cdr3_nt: TGCAGTGCTATGGCGGGAGGGTACAATGAGCAGTTCTTC

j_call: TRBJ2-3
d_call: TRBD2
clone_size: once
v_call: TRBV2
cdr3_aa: CASRPGLADARDTQYF
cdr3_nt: TGTGCCAGCAGACCGGGACTAGCGGACGCCCGGGATACGCAGTATTTT

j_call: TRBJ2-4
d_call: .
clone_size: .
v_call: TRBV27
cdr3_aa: CASSLDMISDPYF
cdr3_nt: TGTGCCAGCAGTTTAGATATGATTAGCGATCCGTACTTC

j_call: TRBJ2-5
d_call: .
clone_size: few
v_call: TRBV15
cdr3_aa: CATSRDQGRRETQYF
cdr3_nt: TGTGCCACCAGCAGAGATCAGGGTCGAAGAGAGACCCAGTACTTC

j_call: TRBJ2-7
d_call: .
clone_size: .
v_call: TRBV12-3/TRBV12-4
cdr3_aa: CASSVVATSYEQYF
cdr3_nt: TGTGCCAGCAGTGTAGTAGCGACTAGCTACGAGCAGTACTTC

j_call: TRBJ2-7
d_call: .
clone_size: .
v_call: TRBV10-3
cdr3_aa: CAISDRGDNEQYF
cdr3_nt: TGTGCCATCAGTGACCGGGGGGACAATGAGCAGTACTTC

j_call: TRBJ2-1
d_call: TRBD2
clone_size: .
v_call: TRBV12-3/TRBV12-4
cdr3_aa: CASSLTLAGGHGGEQFF
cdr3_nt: TGTGCCAGCAGTTTGACCCTAGCGGGGGGGCACGGGGGTGAGCAGTTCTTC

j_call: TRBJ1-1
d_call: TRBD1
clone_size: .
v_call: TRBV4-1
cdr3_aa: CASSQPGQGYTEAFF
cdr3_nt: TGCGCCAGCAGCCAACCGGGACAGGGCTACACTGAAGCTTTCTTT

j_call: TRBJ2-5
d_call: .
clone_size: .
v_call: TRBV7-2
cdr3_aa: CASSSFVSQETQYF
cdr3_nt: TGTGCCAGCAGCTCCTTTGTGAGCCAAGAGACCCAGTACTTC

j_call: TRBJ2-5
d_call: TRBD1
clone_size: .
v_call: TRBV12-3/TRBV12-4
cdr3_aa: CASTFGGVTGGQETQYF
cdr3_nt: TGTGCCAGCACCTTCGGCGGGGTTACAGGGGGGCAAGAGACCCAGTACTTC

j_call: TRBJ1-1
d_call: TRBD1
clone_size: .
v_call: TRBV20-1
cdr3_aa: CSARSETGRNTEAFF
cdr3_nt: TGCAGTGCTAGATCTGAGACAGGGAGAAACACTGAAGCTTTCTTT

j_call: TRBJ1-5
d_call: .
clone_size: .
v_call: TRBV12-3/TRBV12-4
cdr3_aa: CASSQGVSNQPQHF
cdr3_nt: TGTGCCAGCAGCCAGGGTGTTAGCAATCAGCCCCAGCATTTT

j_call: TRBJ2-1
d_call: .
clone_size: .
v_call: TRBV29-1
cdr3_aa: CSSGGGSYNEQFF
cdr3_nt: TGCAGCTCAGGTGGGGGCTCCTACAATGAGCAGTTCTTC

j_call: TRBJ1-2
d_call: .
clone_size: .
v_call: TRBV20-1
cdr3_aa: CSASPSYGYTF
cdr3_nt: TGCAGTGCTAGCCCCTCCTATGGCTACACCTTC

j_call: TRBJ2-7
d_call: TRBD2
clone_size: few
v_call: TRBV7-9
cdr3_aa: CASNLAGDYEQYF
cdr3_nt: TGTGCCAGCAACCTAGCGGGGGACTACGAGCAGTACTTC

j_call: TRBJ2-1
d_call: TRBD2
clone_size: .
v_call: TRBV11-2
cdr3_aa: CASSFGTSGYNERFF
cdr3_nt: TGTGCCAGCAGCTTCGGGACTAGCGGTTACAATGAGCGGTTCTTC

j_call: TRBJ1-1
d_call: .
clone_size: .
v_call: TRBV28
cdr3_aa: CASIAGAPNTEAFF
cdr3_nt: TGTGCCAGCATCGCGGGGGCTCCGAACACTGAAGCTTTCTTT

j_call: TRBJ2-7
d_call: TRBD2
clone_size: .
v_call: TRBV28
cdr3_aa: CASSVLAGTYEQYF
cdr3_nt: TGTGCCAGCAGTGTACTAGCGGGAACCTACGAGCAGTACTTC

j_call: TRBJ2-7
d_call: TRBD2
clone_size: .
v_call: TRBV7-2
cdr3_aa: CASSLGLAGVYEQYF
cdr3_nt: TGTGCCAGCAGCTTGGGACTAGCGGGAGTGTACGAGCAGTACTTC

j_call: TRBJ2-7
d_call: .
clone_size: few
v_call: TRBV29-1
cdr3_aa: CSAESPTHYEQYF
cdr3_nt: TGCAGCGCCGAGTCCCCCACCCACTACGAGCAGTACTTC

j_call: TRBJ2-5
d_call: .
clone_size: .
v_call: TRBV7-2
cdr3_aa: CASSLTGWLETQYF
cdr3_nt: TGTGCCAGCAGCTTAACGGGGTGGTTAGAGACCCAGTACTTC

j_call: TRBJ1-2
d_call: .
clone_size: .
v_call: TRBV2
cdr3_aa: CASSRERASGYTF
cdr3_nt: TGTGCCAGCAGCCGCGAGAGGGCGTCTGGCTACACCTTC

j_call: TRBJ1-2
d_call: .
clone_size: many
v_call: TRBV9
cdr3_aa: CASSPGGQANYGYTF
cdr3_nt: TGTGCCAGCAGCCCGGGGGGGCAAGCTAACTATGGCTACACCTTC

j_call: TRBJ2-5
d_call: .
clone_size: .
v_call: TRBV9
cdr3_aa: CASSVGTETQYF
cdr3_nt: TGTGCCAGCAGCGTAGGCACAGAGACCCAGTACTTC

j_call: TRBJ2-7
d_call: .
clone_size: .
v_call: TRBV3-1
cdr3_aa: CASSHPTGHGVEQYF
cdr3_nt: TGTGCCAGCAGCCACCCGACGGGGCACGGGGTCGAGCAGTACTTC

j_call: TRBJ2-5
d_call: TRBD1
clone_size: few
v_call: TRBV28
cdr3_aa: CASSSRDRGGQETQYF
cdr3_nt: TGTGCCAGCAGTTCCCGGGACAGGGGGGGACAAGAGACCCAGTACTTC

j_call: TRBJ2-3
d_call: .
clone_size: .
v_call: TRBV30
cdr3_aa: CAWSVRSRTDTQYF
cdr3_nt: TGTGCCTGGAGTGTAAGGAGTCGCACAGATACGCAGTATTTT

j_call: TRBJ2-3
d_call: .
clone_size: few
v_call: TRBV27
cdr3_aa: CASSLNRDQPNGTQYF
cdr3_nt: TGTGCCAGCAGTTTGAACCGGGACCAGCCGAATGGTACGCAGTATTTT

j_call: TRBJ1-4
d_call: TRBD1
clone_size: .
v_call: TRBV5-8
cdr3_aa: CASSAPGQGGEKLFF
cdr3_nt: TGTGCCAGCAGCGCTCCGGGACAGGGCGGTGAAAAACTGTTTTTT

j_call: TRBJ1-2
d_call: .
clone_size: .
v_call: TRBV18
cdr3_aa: CASSLRTVDYGYTF
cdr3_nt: TGTGCCAGCTCACTCAGGACTGTCGACTATGGCTACACCTTC

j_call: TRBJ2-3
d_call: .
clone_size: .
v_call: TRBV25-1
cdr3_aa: CASGEGGQARGDTQYF
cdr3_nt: TGTGCCAGCGGTGAAGGAGGGCAGGCTCGTGGAGATACGCAGTATTTT

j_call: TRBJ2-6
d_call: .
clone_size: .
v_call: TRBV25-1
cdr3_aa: CASSAGTLASGANVLTF
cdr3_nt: TGTGCCAGCAGTGCCGGGACCCTTGCCTCTGGGGCCAACGTCCTGACTTTC

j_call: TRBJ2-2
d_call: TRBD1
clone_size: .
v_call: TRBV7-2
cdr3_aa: CASSSGQGASVGTGELFF
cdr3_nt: TGTGCCAGCAGCTCGGGACAGGGGGCGTCTGTAGGGACCGGGGAGCTGTTTTTT

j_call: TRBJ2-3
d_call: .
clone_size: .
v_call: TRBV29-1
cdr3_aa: CSATTGFTDTQYF
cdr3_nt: TGCAGCGCTACGACAGGATTCACAGATACGCAGTATTTT